The sequence of this TCR beta chain was determined in a study of blood T cell repertoires in COVID-19. V was pared by 3 bases and J by 6 bases, with 5 bases of the junction left unmatched. Looked up from germline, CDR1 is DFQATT and CDR2 is SNEGSKA (reference sequence). The CDR3 loop spans 12 amino acids. Per the original methods: For nucleated cells, counts were estimated from reference gene primer amplification. Clones were sequenced by immunoSEQ multiplex PCR, and TCRdb holds only the in-frame ones, with some missing. For V, J and clone size, that table is used; D and trimming come from the DNA. The data hold 650,000 to 800,000 clones, with about nine tenths observed a single time. Only a few counts were recorded for this clone.

This chain uses TRBV20-1 with TRBJ2-7; 7 bases agree with TRBD1. The clonotype was recovered from a woman younger than 30 with acute or convalescent COVID-19. What was sequenced was peripheral blood. This chain's CDR3 is CSASRGQVEQYF. The CDR3, as DNA: TGCAGTGCTAGTAGGGGGCAGGTCGAGCAGTACTTC.